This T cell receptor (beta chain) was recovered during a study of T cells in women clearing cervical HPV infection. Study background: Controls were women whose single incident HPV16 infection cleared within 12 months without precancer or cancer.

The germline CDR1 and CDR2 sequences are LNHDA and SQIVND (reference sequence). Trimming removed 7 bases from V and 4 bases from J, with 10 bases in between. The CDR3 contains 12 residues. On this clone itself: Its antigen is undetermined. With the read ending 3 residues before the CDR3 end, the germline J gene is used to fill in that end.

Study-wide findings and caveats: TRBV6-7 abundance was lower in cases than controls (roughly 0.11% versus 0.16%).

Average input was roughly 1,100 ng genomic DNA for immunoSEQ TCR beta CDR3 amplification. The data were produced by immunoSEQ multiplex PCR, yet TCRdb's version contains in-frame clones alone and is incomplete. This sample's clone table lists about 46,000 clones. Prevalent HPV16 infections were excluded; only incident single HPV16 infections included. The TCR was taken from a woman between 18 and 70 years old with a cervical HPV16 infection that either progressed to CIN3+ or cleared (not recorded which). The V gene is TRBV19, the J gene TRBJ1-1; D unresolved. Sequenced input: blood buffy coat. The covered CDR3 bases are TGTGCCAGTATGATATCTACCACTGAA. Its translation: CASMISTTE. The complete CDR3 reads CASMISTTEAFF.